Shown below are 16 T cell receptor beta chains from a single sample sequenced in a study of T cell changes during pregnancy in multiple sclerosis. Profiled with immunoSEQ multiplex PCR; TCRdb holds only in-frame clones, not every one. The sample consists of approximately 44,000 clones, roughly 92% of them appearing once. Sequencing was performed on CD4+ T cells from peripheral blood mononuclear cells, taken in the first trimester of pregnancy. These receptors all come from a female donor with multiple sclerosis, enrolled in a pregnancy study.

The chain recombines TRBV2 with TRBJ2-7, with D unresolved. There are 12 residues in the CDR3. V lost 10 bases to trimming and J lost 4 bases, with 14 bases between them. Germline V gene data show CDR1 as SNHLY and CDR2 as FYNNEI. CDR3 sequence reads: CATQPGEYEQYF. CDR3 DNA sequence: TGTGCCACCCAGCCGGGTGAGTACGAGCAGTACTTC.

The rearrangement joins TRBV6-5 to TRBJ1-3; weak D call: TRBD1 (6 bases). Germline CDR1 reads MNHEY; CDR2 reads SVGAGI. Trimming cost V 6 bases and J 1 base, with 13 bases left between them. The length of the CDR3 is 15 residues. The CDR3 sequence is CASSRTVTSGNTIYF. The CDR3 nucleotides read TGTGCCAGCAGCCGGACAGTCACATCTGGAAACACCATATATTTT.

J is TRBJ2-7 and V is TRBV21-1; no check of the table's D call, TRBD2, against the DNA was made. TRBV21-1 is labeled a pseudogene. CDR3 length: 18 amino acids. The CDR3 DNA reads TGTGCCAGCAGCGAAACCCCTGGACTAGCGGGACGAAACTACGAGCAGTACTTC. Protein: CASSETPGLAGRNYEQYF.

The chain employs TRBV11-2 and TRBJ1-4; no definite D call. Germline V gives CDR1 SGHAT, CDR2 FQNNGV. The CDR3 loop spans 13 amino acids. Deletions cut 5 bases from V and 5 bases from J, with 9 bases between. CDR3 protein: CASSRERNEKLFF. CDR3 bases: TGTGCCAGCAGCCGGGAGCGAAATGAAAAACTGTTTTTT.

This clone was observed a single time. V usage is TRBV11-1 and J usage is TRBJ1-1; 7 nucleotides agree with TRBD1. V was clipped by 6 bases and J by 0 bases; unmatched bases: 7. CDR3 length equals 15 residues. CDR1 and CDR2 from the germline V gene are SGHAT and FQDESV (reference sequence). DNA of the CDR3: TGTGCCAGCAGTAAAGACAGGGTCATGAACACTGAAGCTTTCTTT. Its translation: CASSKDRVMNTEAFF. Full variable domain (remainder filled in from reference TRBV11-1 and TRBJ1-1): EAEVAQSPRYKITEKSQAVAFWCDPISGHATLYWYRQILGQGPELLVQFQDESVVDDSQLPKDRFSAERLKGVDSTLKIQPAELGDSAMYLCASSKDRVMNTEAFFGQGTRLTVV.

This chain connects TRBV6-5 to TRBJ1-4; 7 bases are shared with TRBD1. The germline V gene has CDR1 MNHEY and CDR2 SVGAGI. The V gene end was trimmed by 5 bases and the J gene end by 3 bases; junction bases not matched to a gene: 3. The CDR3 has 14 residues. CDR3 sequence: CASSRGPANEKLFF. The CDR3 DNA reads TGTGCCAGCAGTAGGGGGCCGGCTAATGAAAAACTGTTTTTT.

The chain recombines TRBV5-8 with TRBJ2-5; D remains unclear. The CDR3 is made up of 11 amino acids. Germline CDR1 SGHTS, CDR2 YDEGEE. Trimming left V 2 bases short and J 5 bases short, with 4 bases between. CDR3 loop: CASSFYETQYF. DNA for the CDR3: TGTGCCAGCAGCTTTTATGAGACCCAGTACTTC.

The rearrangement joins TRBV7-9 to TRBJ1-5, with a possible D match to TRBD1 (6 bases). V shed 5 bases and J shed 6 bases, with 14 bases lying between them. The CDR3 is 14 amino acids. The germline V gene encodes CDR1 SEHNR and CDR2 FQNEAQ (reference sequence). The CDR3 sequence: CASSHGGGGQPQHF. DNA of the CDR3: TGTGCCAGCAGCCATGGGGGGGGCGGTCAGCCCCAGCATTTT.

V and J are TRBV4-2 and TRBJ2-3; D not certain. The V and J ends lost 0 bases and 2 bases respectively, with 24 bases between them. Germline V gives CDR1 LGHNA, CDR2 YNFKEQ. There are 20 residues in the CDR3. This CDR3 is CASSQDERTPGESFTDTQYF. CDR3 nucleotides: TGTGCCAGCAGCCAAGATGAACGTACCCCCGGAGAGTCGTTCACAGATACGCAGTATTTT.

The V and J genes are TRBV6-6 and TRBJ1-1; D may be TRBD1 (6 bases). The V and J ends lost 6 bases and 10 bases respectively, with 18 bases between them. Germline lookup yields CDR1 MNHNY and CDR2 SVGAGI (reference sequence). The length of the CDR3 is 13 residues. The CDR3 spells CASRIDRPVGAFF. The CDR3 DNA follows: TGTGCCAGCAGAATCGACAGGCCTGTTGGAGCTTTCTTT.

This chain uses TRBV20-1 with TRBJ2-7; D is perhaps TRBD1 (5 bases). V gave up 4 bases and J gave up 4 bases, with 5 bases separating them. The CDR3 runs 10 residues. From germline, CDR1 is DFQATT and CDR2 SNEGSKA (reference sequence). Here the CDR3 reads CSAKGYEQYF. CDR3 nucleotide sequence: TGCAGTGCTAAGGGGTACGAGCAGTACTTC.

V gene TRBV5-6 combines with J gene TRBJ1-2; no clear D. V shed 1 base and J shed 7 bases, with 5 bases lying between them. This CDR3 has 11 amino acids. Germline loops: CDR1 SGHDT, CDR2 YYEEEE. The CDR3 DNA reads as TGTGCCAGCAGCTTGACGGGTGGCTACACCTTC. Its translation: CASSLTGGYTF.

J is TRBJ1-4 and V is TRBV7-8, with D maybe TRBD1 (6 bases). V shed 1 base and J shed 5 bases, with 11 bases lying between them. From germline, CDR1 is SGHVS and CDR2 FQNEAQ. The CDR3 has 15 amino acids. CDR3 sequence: CASSLDGTSNEKLFF. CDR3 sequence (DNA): TGTGCCAGCAGCTTAGATGGGACATCAAATGAAAAACTGTTTTTT.

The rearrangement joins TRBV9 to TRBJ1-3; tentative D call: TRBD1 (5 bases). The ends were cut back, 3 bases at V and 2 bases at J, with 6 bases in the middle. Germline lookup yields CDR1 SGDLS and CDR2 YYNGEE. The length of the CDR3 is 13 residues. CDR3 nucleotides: TGTGCCAGCAGCGAGGGGCCTGGAAACACCATATATTTT. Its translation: CASSEGPGNTIYF.

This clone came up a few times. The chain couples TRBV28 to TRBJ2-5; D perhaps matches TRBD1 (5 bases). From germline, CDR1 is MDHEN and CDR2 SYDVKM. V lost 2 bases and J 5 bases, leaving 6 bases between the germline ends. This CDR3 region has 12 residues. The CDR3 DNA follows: TGTGCCAGCAGTTTAGCAGGGGAGACCCAGTACTTC. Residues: CASSLAGETQYF.

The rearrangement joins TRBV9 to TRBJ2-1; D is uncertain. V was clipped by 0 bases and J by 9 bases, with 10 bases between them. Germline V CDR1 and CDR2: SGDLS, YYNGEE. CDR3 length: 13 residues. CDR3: CASSVALGLEQFF. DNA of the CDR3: TGTGCCAGCAGCGTAGCGCTAGGTCTTGAGCAGTTCTTC.